The TCR beta chain under discussion was sequenced for a study of lymphopenia after photon versus proton radiotherapy. Overall study results and limits: Relative stability marked proton patients; photon patients lost diversity and naive cells.

This clone was seen a few times. The antigen is not known. Data came from immunoSEQ multiplex PCR; TCRdb stores just in-frame clones and leaves some out. The sample contains some 27,000 clones, about 86% of which appear only once. There are 12 residues in the CDR3. Germline lookup yields CDR1 ENHRY and CDR2 SYGVKD. V gave up 9 bases and J gave up 2 bases; unmatched junction bases: 3. The sample here was peripheral blood, taken from a patient treated with proton-based radiotherapy. The sequence was collected from a woman aged 55-70 years with cholangiocarcinoma. Some clones in this sample may be carry-over from other donors' samples. The rearrangement uses TRBV10-3 and TRBJ2-7; 8 bases are shared with TRBD2. Here the CDR3 reads CAIAGDPYEQYF. The CDR3 bases are TGTGCCATAGCGGGAGACCCCTACGAGCAGTACTTC.